Following are 13 T cell receptor beta chains from one sample sequenced in a study of control samples from healthy donors and cancer patients. Here immunoSEQ multiplex PCR was the method, and the copy in TCRdb shows in-frame clones only, minus some. The repertoire holds about 110,000 clones, around 87% seen once, with roughly 4% in the top ten. Sample: PBMCs. All receptors come from a woman aged 55-75 years with lung cancer.

CDR3 DNA sequence: TGTGCCAGCAGCTTATTTGACAGGGGGCCTTATAGCAATCAGCCCCAGCATTTT. This sequence encodes CASSLFDRGPYSNQPQHF. The chain has TRBV7-8 and TRBJ1-5; 10 bases align to TRBD1. The V gene end was trimmed by 2 bases and the J gene end by 0 bases; junction bases not matched to a gene: 7. The germline CDR1 and CDR2 sequences are SGHVS and FQNEAQ. The CDR3 has 18 residues.

The rearrangement links TRBV3-1 (or the pseudogene TRBV3-2) to TRBJ1-2, with no clear D. Per germline, CDR1 LGHDT and CDR2 YNNKEL (reference sequence). The CDR3 runs to 14 residues. Trimming pared 5 bases from V and 8 bases from J, leaving 18 bases between. The CDR3 region is CASSVGLPNSGYTF. The CDR3 nucleotides are TGTGCCAGCAGCGTTGGCCTCCCCAACTCGGGCTACACCTTC.

This chain uses TRBV30 with TRBJ2-7; 12 bases map to TRBD2. The V and J ends lost 3 bases and 2 bases, in that order; junction bases with no gene match: 8. The CDR3 is made up of 16 amino acids. Germline loops: CDR1 GTSNPN, CDR2 SVGIG (reference sequence). CDR3 nucleotide sequence: TGTGCCTGGAGGTTCTCCGGACTAGCGGGGCCCTACGAGCAGTACTTC. It codes for CAWRFSGLAGPYEQYF.

This rearrangement joins TRBV28 to TRBJ1-6; D gene uncertain. V was clipped by 3 bases and J by 7 bases, with 4 bases between them. The CDR3 is 12 amino acids. Germline-derived CDR1 and CDR2 are MDHEN and SYDVKM. CDR3 nucleotide sequence: TGTGCCAGCAGTTTCCCGAATTCACCCCTCCACTTT. It yields the protein CASSFPNSPLHF.

The count of this clone is one. The chain employs TRBV18 and TRBJ1-2, with D possibly matching TRBD1 (5 bases). The germline gives CDR1 KGHSH, CDR2 LQKENI. There are 14 residues in the CDR3. Trimming removed 3 bases from V and 6 bases from J, with 14 bases in between. CDR3 nucleotide sequence: TGTGCCAGCTCACCGGCGGAGGGGTCTCATGGCTACACCTTC. It codes for CASSPAEGSHGYTF.

This rearrangement joins TRBV6-6 to TRBJ1-3; D remains ambiguous. The ends were cut back, 6 bases at V and 0 bases at J, with 12 bases in the middle. CDR3 size: 15 residues. The germline CDR1 and CDR2 sequences are MNHNY and SVGAGI (reference sequence). The CDR3 sequence: CASRPPGPSGNTIYF. CDR3 in DNA: TGTGCCAGCAGACCCCCAGGACCCTCTGGAAACACCATATATTTT.

The CDR3: CASSFSEPVYTF. The CDR3 DNA follows: TGTGCCAGCAGCTTTTCTGAGCCGGTCTACACCTTC. This chain joins TRBV7-9 and TRBJ1-2; D is ambiguous. The germline gives CDR1 SEHNR, CDR2 FQNEAQ (reference sequence). V dropped 3 bases and J dropped 10 bases, with 12 bases sitting between them. CDR3 length: 12 amino acids.

Points on this clone: This specimen includes other DNA sequences encoding the same CDR3. This chain joins TRBV18 and TRBJ1-2; TRBD1 matches at 9 bases. The germline V gene has CDR1 KGHSH and CDR2 LQKENI. The V segment lost 6 bases and the J segment 0 bases; nucleotides outside the gene matches: 5. This CDR3 has 15 residues. The CDR3 loop reads CASSPGQGANYGYTF. CDR3 nucleotides: TGTGCCAGCTCCCCGGGACAGGGCGCTAACTATGGCTACACCTTC.

The chain employs TRBV12-3 or TRBV12-4 and TRBJ1-2, with D possibly TRBD1 on 5 matching bases. The CDR3 is 13 amino acids. Deletions cut 6 bases from V and 2 bases from J, with 10 bases between. The CDR3 loop reads CASRVAGNYGYTF. Written as DNA, the CDR3 is TGTGCCAGCAGGGTGGCAGGGAACTATGGCTACACCTTC.

This chain uses TRBV11-2 with TRBJ1-1; no firm D call. The germline gives CDR1 SGHAT, CDR2 FQNNGV. V was cut by 5 bases and J by 0 bases, with 10 bases left in between. The CDR3 is 14 amino acids. The CDR3: CASSPGFMNTEAFF. The CDR3 bases are TGTGCCAGCAGCCCCGGGTTCATGAACACTGAAGCTTTCTTT. Filled out from reference TRBV11-2 and TRBJ1-1, the complete variable domain reads EAGVAQSPRYKIIEKRQSVAFWCNPISGHATLYWYQQILGQGPKLLIQFQNNGVVDDSQLPKDRFSAERLKGVDSTLKIQPAKLEDSAVYLCASSPGFMNTEAFFGQGTRLTVV.

The chain links TRBV2 to TRBJ1-1; the D is unclear. Germline loops: CDR1 SNHLY, CDR2 FYNNEI. V shed 6 bases and J shed 2 bases, with 13 bases lying between them. This CDR3 region has 14 residues. CDR3 in DNA: TGTGCCAGCAGCGCTTCAGAGGGAAACACTGAAGCTTTCTTT. Protein product: CASSASEGNTEAFF.

The rearrangement joins TRBV27 to TRBJ1-1, with 7 bases fitting TRBD1. The germline CDR1 and CDR2 sequences are MNHEY and SMNVEV (reference sequence). The CDR3 consists of 16 residues. The V gene end was trimmed by 4 bases and the J gene end by 1 base; junction bases not matched to a gene: 9. DNA of the CDR3: TGTGCCAGCAGTTATAAAAGGGGACAGTCGAACACTGAAGCTTTCTTT. This sequence encodes CASSYKRGQSNTEAFF.

The chain uses TRBV2 and TRBJ2-7; TRBD2 matches 7 bases. Germline values: CDR1 SNHLY, CDR2 FYNNEI. The ends lost 5 bases at V and 0 bases at J; junction bases unmatched: 1. The CDR3 has 13 residues. The CDR3 region is CASSRTSSYEQYF. The CDR3 DNA reads as TGTGCCAGCAGTAGGACTAGCTCCTACGAGCAGTACTTC.